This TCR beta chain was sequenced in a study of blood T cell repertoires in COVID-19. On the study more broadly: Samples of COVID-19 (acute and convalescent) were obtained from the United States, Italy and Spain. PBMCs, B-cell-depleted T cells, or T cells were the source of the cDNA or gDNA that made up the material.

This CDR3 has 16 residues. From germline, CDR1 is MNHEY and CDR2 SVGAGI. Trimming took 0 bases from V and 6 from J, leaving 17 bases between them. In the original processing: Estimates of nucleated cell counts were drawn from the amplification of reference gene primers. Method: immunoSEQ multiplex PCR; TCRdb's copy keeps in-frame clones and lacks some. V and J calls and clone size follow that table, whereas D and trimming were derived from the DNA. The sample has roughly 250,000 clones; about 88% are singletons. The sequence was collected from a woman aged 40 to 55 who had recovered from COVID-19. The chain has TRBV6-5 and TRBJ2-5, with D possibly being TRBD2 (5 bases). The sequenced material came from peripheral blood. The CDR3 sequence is CASSYSWSRRWQTQYF. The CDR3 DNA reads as TGTGCCAGCAGTTACTCGTGGTCGCGGAGGTGGCAGACCCAGTACTTC.